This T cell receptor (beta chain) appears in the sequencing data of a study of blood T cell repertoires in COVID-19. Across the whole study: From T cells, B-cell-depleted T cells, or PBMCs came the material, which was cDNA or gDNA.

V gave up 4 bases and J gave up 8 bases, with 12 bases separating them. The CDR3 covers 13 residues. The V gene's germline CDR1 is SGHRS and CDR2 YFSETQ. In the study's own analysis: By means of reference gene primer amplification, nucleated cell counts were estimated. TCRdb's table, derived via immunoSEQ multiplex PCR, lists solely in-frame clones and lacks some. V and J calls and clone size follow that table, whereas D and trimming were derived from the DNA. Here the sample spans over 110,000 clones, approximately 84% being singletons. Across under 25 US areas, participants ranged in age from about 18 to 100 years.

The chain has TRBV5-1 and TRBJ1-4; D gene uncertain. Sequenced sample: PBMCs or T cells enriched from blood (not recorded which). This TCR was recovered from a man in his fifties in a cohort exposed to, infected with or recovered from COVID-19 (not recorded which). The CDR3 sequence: CASSRGVGEKLFF. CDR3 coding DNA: TGCGCCAGCAGCCGGGGAGTTGGGGAAAAACTGTTTTTT.